The sequence of this T cell receptor (beta chain) was determined in a study of cytomegalovirus exposure and HLA in healthy donors. Study-wide findings and caveats: In a later analysis, V- and J-gene trimming of beta chains associated with a DCLRE1C missense variant, replicated independently.

A multiplex PCR was run with 60 Vbeta primers and 13 Jbeta primers. Only in-frame clones appear in the TCRdb table, and some are missing; sequencing was by immunoSEQ multiplex PCR. The sample data list tens of thousands of clones. About this clone: What it binds is unknown.

The CDR3 sequence is 11 residues long. V dropped 7 bases and J dropped 4 bases, with 6 bases sitting between them. Germline V gene lookup returns CDR1 ENHRY and CDR2 SYGVKD. This rearrangement joins TRBV10-3 to TRBJ2-3, with a tentative D call TRBD1 (6 bases). The receptor was isolated from a man younger than 40 in good health and CMV-seropositive. Sequencing was carried out using PBMCs. The CDR3 DNA sequence: TGTGCCATCAAGGGGGCAGATACGCAGTATTTT. It specifies CAIKGADTQYF.